Each of the 5 T cell receptor beta chains below was sequenced from the same sample in a study of blood T cell repertoires in COVID-19. Assay used: immunoSEQ multiplex PCR; TCRdb lists only in-frame clones, some missing. The top ten clones hold 2.5% to 3% of a sample with 250,000 to 300,000 clones, 65% to 90% of them seen once. Sequencing was done on a sample of peripheral blood. The receptor source for this set is a woman aged 55-70 years with active or convalescent COVID-19.

The chain has TRBV15 and TRBJ2-7; 7 bases are shared with TRBD2. Germline V gene data show CDR1 as LNHNV and CDR2 as YYDKDF (reference sequence). CDR3 length: 15 residues. Germline trimming cut 4 bases from V and 1 base from J; bases unmatched to any gene: 7. This CDR3 is CATSTLPGGSYEQYF. CDR3 DNA sequence: TGTGCCACCAGCACCCTTCCGGGGGGTTCCTACGAGCAGTACTTC.

As to this clone: In the same sample, other DNA sequences code for this CDR3. The CDR3, as DNA: TGTGCCAGCAGTCTCCGGGGGAACACTGAAGCTTTCTTT. Amino acid sequence: CASSLRGNTEAFF. This sequence joins TRBV6-5 and TRBJ1-1; D is unclear. CDR1 is MNHEY and CDR2 is SVGAGI in the germline V gene. This CDR3 has 13 amino acids. V lost 5 bases to trimming and J lost 1 base, with 8 bases between them.

This sequence joins TRBV27 and TRBJ2-7; TRBD1 aligns across 7 bases. The CDR3 has 14 amino acids. CDR1 and CDR2 (germline): MNHEY, SMNVEV (reference sequence). The V and J ends lost 0 bases and 1 base, in that order; junction bases with no gene match: 0. The CDR3 region is CASSLSGQSYEQYF. CDR3 in DNA: TGTGCCAGCAGTTTATCGGGACAGTCCTACGAGCAGTACTTC.

The sample holds a few counts of this clone. The rearrangement links TRBV4-1 to TRBJ1-5; maybe TRBD1 (6 bases). Germline V gene sequence: CDR1 MGHRA, CDR2 YSYEKL. CDR3 length: 16 amino acids. With 3 bases removed from V and 6 bases from J, the gap between germline ends came to 18 bases. The CDR3 DNA reads TGCGCCAGCAGCCAGAACAGGGCGGGGGGGGGTCAGCCCCAGCATTTT. Translating gives CASSQNRAGGGQPQHF.

On this clone: This sample includes further DNA sequences coding for the same CDR3. V is TRBV25-1 and J is TRBJ1-2; no clear D. Looked up from germline, CDR1 is MGHDK and CDR2 is SYGVNS. V was shortened by 1 base and J by 2 bases, with 8 bases between the two germline ends. The length of the CDR3 is 14 residues. The CDR3 spells CASSEWGGNYGYTF. The CDR3 bases are TGTGCCAGCAGTGAATGGGGAGGAAACTATGGCTACACCTTC.